The rows below give T cell receptor beta chains drawn from one sample of a study of CD8+ T cells in alopecia areata. Profiling relied on immunoSEQ multiplex PCR, and the TCRdb table lists in-frame clones only, not all of them. The sample contains over 250,000 clones, about three fifths of which appear only once. The material sequenced was CD4+ T cells sorted from blood, taken around week 54, from a patient treated with tofacitinib. The receptors were gathered from a human donor with alopecia areata. Both conserved end residues are part of each CDR3. The order of the fields is V gene, D gene, J gene, clone size, CDR3 protein, CDR3 DNA. The D gene is left open where the match is weak. Expanded clones are given a class, and other clones once, few, many or no size at all.

TRBV6-5	TRBD1	TRBJ1-2	-	CASSYSGQNYGYTF	TGTGCCAGCAGTTACTCGGGACAGAACTATGGCTACACCTTC
TRBV15	-	TRBJ1-1	-	CATSRVPNTEAFF	TGTGCCACCAGCAGAGTCCCGAACACTGAAGCTTTCTTT
TRBV27	-	TRBJ1-2	-	CASSLRSGYGYTF	TGTGCCAGCAGTTTAAGGAGTGGCTATGGCTACACCTTC
TRBV29-1	-	TRBJ2-1	-	CSALWVSGNEQFF	TGCAGTGCTTTGTGGGTCTCAGGCAATGAGCAGTTCTTC
TRBV12-5	TRBD1	TRBJ2-7	few	CASGLADRGSYEQYF	TGTGCTAGTGGTTTGGCAGACAGGGGGTCCTACGAGCAGTACTTC
TRBV30	-	TRBJ2-1	-	CAWTVGTQQFF	TGTGCCTGGACAGTCGGGACACAGCAGTTCTTC
TRBV2	-	TRBJ2-3	-	CASRRRADTQYF	TGTGCCAGCAGGAGGCGGGCAGATACGCAGTATTTT
TRBV7-8	-	TRBJ1-2	once	CASSLSQEYGYTF	TGTGCCAGCAGCTTGTCACAGGAGTATGGCTACACCTTC
TRBV29-1	-	TRBJ2-1	-	CSASPGPRSNEQFF	TGCAGCGCCTCACCGGGACCTCGATCCAATGAGCAGTTCTTC
TRBV30	-	TRBJ2-3	-	CAWSGGPDTQYF	TGTGCCTGGAGTGGAGGCCCGGATACGCAGTATTTT
TRBV5-1	-	TRBJ2-5	-	CASSMTVETQYF	TGCGCCAGCAGCATGACAGTTGAGACCCAGTACTTC
TRBV7-2	-	TRBJ2-7	-	CASSLRPSGEQYF	TGTGCCAGCAGCTTAAGGCCTTCTGGGGAGCAGTACTTC
TRBV6-1	-	TRBJ2-7	few	CASSEGYEQYF	TGTGCCAGCAGTGAAGGTTACGAGCAGTACTTC
TRBV11-2	-	TRBJ2-1	-	CASSLGRYNEQFF	TGTGCCAGCAGCCTGGGCAGGTACAATGAGCAGTTCTTC
TRBV15	-	TRBJ1-1	-	CATSSMNTEAFF	TGTGCCACCAGCAGTATGAACACTGAAGCTTTCTTT
TRBV29-1	-	TRBJ1-3	-	CSVGGGVQGPGNTIYF	TGCAGCGTTGGCGGTGGGGTTCAGGGCCCTGGAAACACCATATATTTT
TRBV2	-	TRBJ2-5	few	CASTPAGPVPQYF	TGTGCCAGCACCCCAGCGGGCCCAGTACCCCAGTACTTC
TRBV11-2	TRBD1	TRBJ2-5	-	CASIEEGDRSRTQYF	TGTGCCAGCATAGAGGAGGGGGACAGGTCTCGGACCCAGTACTTC
TRBV6-5	TRBD1	TRBJ1-6	-	CASSLLTGKVSPLHF	TGTGCCAGCAGTTTGTTGACAGGGAAGGTATCACCCCTCCACTTT
TRBV5-1	TRBD2	TRBJ2-5	few	CASSLSGTSGFQETQYF	TGCGCCAGCAGCTTATCCGGGACTAGCGGATTCCAAGAGACCCAGTACTTC
TRBV29-1	-	TRBJ2-3	few	CSVMGPSTDTQYF	TGCAGCGTGATGGGCCCTAGCACAGATACGCAGTATTTT
TRBV30	-	TRBJ1-6	-	CAWRLGNNSPLHF	TGTGCCTGGAGACTAGGGAATAATTCACCCCTCCACTTT
TRBV7-9	TRBD1	TRBJ2-3	-	CASSWGQSTDTQYF	TGTGCCAGCAGCTGGGGACAGAGCACAGATACGCAGTATTTT
TRBV19	-	TRBJ2-6	-	CASSIGGFGANVLTF	TGTGCCAGTAGTATAGGGGGTTTTGGGGCCAACGTCCTGACTTTC
TRBV5-6	-	TRBJ2-7	-	CASSGGTRTKFEQYF	TGTGCCAGCAGCGGAGGAACGAGGACAAAGTTCGAGCAGTACTTC
TRBV7-9	-	TRBJ2-2	few	CASSTWSAGELFF	TGTGCCAGCAGTACGTGGTCCGCCGGGGAGCTGTTTTTT
TRBV11-2	-	TRBJ2-3	-	CASSFGVWDTQYF	TGTGCCAGCAGCTTTGGGGTATGGGATACGCAGTATTTT
TRBV5-1	TRBD1	TRBJ2-6	-	CASSQGAAGANVLTF	TGCGCCAGCAGCCAGGGGGCGGCTGGGGCCAACGTCCTGACTTTC
TRBV4-2	-	TRBJ1-2	-	CASSRSSREFYGYTF	TGTGCCAGCAGCCGATCGTCACGCGAGTTCTATGGCTACACCTTC
TRBV29-1	-	TRBJ1-6	once	CSVVQGLGSPLHF	TGCAGCGTTGTCCAGGGATTGGGTTCACCCCTCCACTTT
TRBV5-6	-	TRBJ1-4	-	CASSLSWGTNEKLFF	TGTGCCAGCAGCTTATCTTGGGGGACTAATGAAAAACTGTTTTTT
TRBV25-1	-	TRBJ1-5	-	CASSEARGDQPQHF	TGTGCCAGCAGTGAGGCCAGGGGAGATCAGCCCCAGCATTTT
TRBV30	-	TRBJ2-7	-	CAWRVGLNYEQYF	TGTGCCTGGAGAGTGGGACTGAACTACGAGCAGTACTTC
TRBV2	-	TRBJ2-1	-	CASTHGGYSYNEQFF	TGTGCCAGCACCCATGGCGGGTACTCCTACAATGAGCAGTTCTTC
TRBV4-3	-	TRBJ2-3	few	CASSQGTGLPDTQYF	TGCGCCAGCAGCCAAGGAACAGGGTTGCCAGATACGCAGTATTTT
TRBV6-5	TRBD1	TRBJ2-3	-	CASRKPGQGPYTQYF	TGTGCCAGCAGAAAACCGGGACAGGGGCCGTATACGCAGTATTTT
TRBV7-8	TRBD1	TRBJ1-2	-	CASRPDRVRGYTF	TGTGCCAGCAGGCCGGACAGGGTGAGGGGCTACACCTTC